The 12 T cell receptor beta chains listed next were all sequenced from one sample in a study of blood T cell repertoires in COVID-19. The protocol was immunoSEQ multiplex PCR, while the TCRdb copy is restricted to in-frame clones and leaves out a portion. The table records roughly 84,000 clones, around 80% of them present only once. The sequencing input was peripheral blood. The source of these receptors is a woman aged 40 to 50 with active or convalescent COVID-19.

This chain connects TRBV7-3 to TRBJ1-6, with no clear D. CDR1 is SGHTA and CDR2 is FQGTGA in the germline V gene. The CDR3 length is 13 residues. V was trimmed by 4 bases and J by 5 bases, leaving 6 bases between them. The CDR3 DNA follows: TGTGCCAGCAGCTCTACGAATAATTCACCCCTCCACTTT. Translated, it gives CASSSTNNSPLHF.

The chain links TRBV12-5 to TRBJ1-3; TRBD1 matches 9 bases. Losses at the gene ends were 7 bases for V and 4 bases for J; bases not matched to a gene: 8. Germline V gives CDR1 LGHNT, CDR2 FRNRAP. The CDR3 runs 15 residues. As DNA, the CDR3 is TGTGCTAGTGCTACCGGACAGGGGTGGGGAAACACCATATATTTT. The encoded protein is CASATGQGWGNTIYF.

The chain uses TRBV3-1 (or the pseudogene TRBV3-2) and TRBJ2-7; D is perhaps TRBD1 (6 bases). Germline V lookup: CDR1 LGHDT, CDR2 YNNKEL (reference sequence). This CDR3 has 12 amino acids. V gave up 9 bases and J gave up 5 bases, with 14 bases separating them. Written as DNA, the CDR3 is TGTGCCAGTACCGGGACAACGAACGAGCAGTACTTC. This encodes CASTGTTNEQYF.

The gene calls are TRBV6-1 and TRBJ2-3, with 15 positions matching TRBD2. This CDR3 region has 18 residues. Germline V lookup: CDR1 MNHNS, CDR2 SASEGT. The J segment lost 3 bases and the V segment lost 4 bases, leaving 8 bases of the junction unmatched. CDR3 amino acids: CASSALGLAGGTTDTQYF. In nucleotides, the CDR3 is TGTGCCAGCAGTGCTTTGGGACTAGCGGGAGGAACTACAGATACGCAGTATTTT.

This clone was seen a handful of times. This chain connects TRBV18 to TRBJ1-1, with 7 bases identical to TRBD1. Trimming took 3 bases from V and 0 from J; bases not matched to a gene: 7. Germline-derived CDR1 and CDR2 are KGHSH and LQKENI. The CDR3 spans 16 residues. CDR3 loop: CASSPQTGTLNTEAFF. The CDR3 DNA follows: TGTGCCAGCTCACCTCAGACAGGGACCCTGAACACTGAAGCTTTCTTT.

The chain carries TRBV30 and TRBJ1-6, with 7 bases aligning to TRBD1. Germline CDR1 is GTSNPN and CDR2 is SVGIG (reference sequence). Losses at the gene ends were 8 bases for V and 0 bases for J; bases not matched to a gene: 1. CDR3 length: 13 amino acids. The CDR3 sequence: CANRGSYNSPLHF. The CDR3 coding sequence is TGTGCCAACAGGGGCTCCTATAATTCACCCCTCCACTTT.

The rearrangement joins TRBV11-1 to TRBJ2-1, with TRBD1 matching over 9 bases. CDR1 is SGHAT, CDR2 FQDESV, per germline (reference sequence). The V and J ends lost 5 bases and 6 bases, in that order; junction bases with no gene match: 8. The CDR3 runs to 15 residues. DNA for the CDR3: TGTGCCAGCAGCCGCCGGGACAGGGTGGGCAATGAGCAGTTCTTC. This sequence encodes CASSRRDRVGNEQFF.

This chain connects TRBV6-5 to TRBJ1-2, with no clear D. This CDR3 spans 13 amino acids. V was shortened by 7 bases and J by 7 bases, with 16 bases between the two germline ends. The V gene's germline CDR1 is MNHEY and CDR2 SVGAGI. The CDR3 sequence: CASKSLMPPGYTF. The CDR3 DNA reads as TGTGCCAGCAAATCGCTAATGCCTCCTGGCTACACCTTC.

This sequence joins TRBV21-1 and TRBJ1-2. TRBV21-1 is a pseudogene segment. The CDR3 covers 14 residues. The DNA of the CDR3 is TGTGCCAGCAGCAACGCGGATCCTAACTATGGCTACACCTTC. Residues: CASSNADPNYGYTF.

The V call is TRBV4-2, the J call TRBJ2-5, with TRBD2 as a possible D gene (7 bases). This CDR3 comprises 15 residues. CDR1 LGHNA and CDR2 YNFKEQ come from the germline V gene. The V and J ends lost 8 bases and 0 bases respectively, with 16 bases between them. CDR3 sequence reads: CASRWGRGDQETQYF. The CDR3 DNA reads as TGTGCCAGCCGCTGGGGGAGGGGGGACCAAGAGACCCAGTACTTC.

The V call is TRBV6-6, the J call TRBJ2-2; 10 bases are shared with TRBD1. The germline V gene encodes CDR1 MNHNY and CDR2 SVGAGI (reference sequence). V lost 6 bases and J lost 3; bases outside the gene matches: 22. This CDR3 has 21 amino acids. Here the CDR3 reads CASSPSILTGGSFKDTGELFF. DNA for the CDR3: TGTGCCAGCAGCCCCTCCATCTTGACAGGGGGCTCTTTCAAGGACACCGGGGAGCTGTTTTTT.

This clone has a handful of counts. This rearrangement joins TRBV7-2 to TRBJ1-6; 9 bases line up with TRBD1. The CDR3 runs to 16 residues. The ends lost 4 bases at V and 8 bases at J; junction bases unmatched: 9. The germline V gene has CDR1 SGHTA and CDR2 FQGNSA. Here the CDR3 DNA reads TGTGCCAGCAGCTCTACTACAGGGGGCCCCGATTCACCCCTCCACTTT. Encoded protein: CASSSTTGGPDSPLHF.